Each of the 12 T cell receptor beta chains below was sequenced from the same sample in a study of shared clonotypes between healthy human individuals. TCRdb's table, derived via immunoSEQ multiplex PCR, lists solely in-frame clones and lacks some. The sample records approximately 480,000 clones, about 79% being singletons. The sequenced sample was PBMCs. All receptors derive from a woman between 40 and 50 years old in good health. Some clones in this sample may be carry-over from other donors' samples.

The CDR3 DNA is TGTGCCACCAGCAGATCGACAGGGCCCAACACCGGGGAGCTGTTTTTT. It translates to CATSRSTGPNTGELFF. This chain uses TRBV15 with TRBJ2-2; the match to TRBD1 covers 7 bases. The CDR3 covers 16 residues. Trimming at V came to 2 bases and at J to 2 bases, leaving 5 bases not matched to a gene. Germline V lookup: CDR1 LNHNV, CDR2 YYDKDF (reference sequence).

V and J are TRBV29-1 and TRBJ2-1, with 7 positions matching TRBD1. This CDR3 spans 15 amino acids. Germline V gene sequence: CDR1 SQVTM, CDR2 ANQGSEA. This CDR3 reads CGLVGGPSSYNEQFF. Written as DNA, the CDR3 is TGCGGGTTAGTAGGGGGCCCCAGCTCCTACAATGAGCAGTTCTTC.

CDR3 sequence: CASSDGYGNTGELFF. CDR3 bases: TGTGCCAGCAGCGATGGGTACGGGAACACCGGGGAGCTGTTTTTT. The rearrangement links TRBV7-8 to TRBJ2-2; D gene uncertain. The CDR3 has 15 amino acids. Deletions cut 5 bases from V and 1 base from J, with 11 bases between. Germline V gene sequence: CDR1 SGHVS, CDR2 FQNEAQ. The entire variable domain, with the rest obtained from reference TRBV7-8 and TRBJ2-2, is as follows: GAGVSQSPRYKVAKRGQDVALRCDPISGHVSLFWYQQALGQGPEFLTYFQNEAQLDKSGLPSDRFFAERPEGSVSTLKIQRTQQEDSAVYLCASSDGYGNTGELFFGEGSRLTVL.

This clone was picked up one time. CDR3 region: CASRAAGSNEKLFF. The CDR3 nucleotides are TGTGCCAGCAGGGCGGCAGGGTCTAATGAAAAACTGTTTTTT. The chain links TRBV5-4 to TRBJ1-4; tentatively, D is TRBD1 (5 bases). CDR3 length equals 14 residues. V shed 5 bases and J shed 3 bases, with 11 bases lying between them. Germline V gives CDR1 SGHNT, CDR2 YYREEE (reference sequence).

The rearrangement uses TRBV5-1 and TRBJ1-4, with 11 nucleotides matching TRBD1. Germline V gene lookup returns CDR1 SGHRS and CDR2 YFSETQ. V shed 4 bases and J 8 bases; nucleotides not matched to a gene: 7. The CDR3 spans 15 residues. In DNA, the CDR3 is TGCGCCAGCAGCCCCGGACAGGGGGCAGGGGAAAAACTGTTTTTT. Protein: CASSPGQGAGEKLFF.

There are many counts of this clone. This same CDR3 is encoded by further DNA sequences in the sample. CDR3 in DNA: TGTGCCAGCAGCTTAGATCGGACTCACTACAATGAGCAGTTCTTC. It translates to CASSLDRTHYNEQFF. This chain connects TRBV7-2 to TRBJ2-1; tentative D call: TRBD2 (5 bases). Per the germline V gene, CDR1 is SGHTA and CDR2 is FQGNSA. CDR3 size: 15 residues. V dropped 1 base and J dropped 3 bases, with 10 bases sitting between them.

This sequence joins TRBV5-4 and TRBJ2-7, with D perhaps matching TRBD2 (5 bases). This CDR3 spans 14 amino acids. V gave up 4 bases and J gave up 0 bases, with 11 bases separating them. Germline V lookup: CDR1 SGHNT, CDR2 YYREEE (reference sequence). Written as DNA, the CDR3 is TGTGCCAGCAGCGGAGGACCGAGCTCCTACGAGCAGTACTTC. Protein: CASSGGPSSYEQYF. Using reference TRBV5-4 and TRBJ2-7 for the parts outside the CDR3, the full variable domain is ETGVTQSPTHLIKTRGQQVTLRCSSQSGHNTVSWYQQALGQGPQFIFQYYREEENGRGNFPPRFSGLQFPNYSSELNVNALELDDSALYLCASSGGPSSYEQYFGPGTRLTVT.

This clone showed up just once. J is TRBJ2-2 and V is TRBV27; 9 nucleotides agree with TRBD2. The CDR3 contains 14 residues. The V and J ends lost 6 bases and 3 bases, in that order; junction bases with no gene match: 2. CDR1 MNHEY and CDR2 SMNVEV come from the germline V gene (reference sequence). Here the CDR3 reads CASRAGGYTGELFF. The CDR3 bases are TGTGCCAGCAGGGCGGGAGGGTACACCGGGGAGCTGTTTTTT.

V and J are TRBV19 and TRBJ2-1; D is uncertain. The CDR3 consists of 15 residues. Per germline, CDR1 LNHDA and CDR2 SQIVND (reference sequence). V lost 3 bases and J lost 6, with 15 bases in between. The CDR3 here is CASSIWRGVGNEQFF. The CDR3 DNA reads as TGTGCCAGTAGTATCTGGCGTGGGGTCGGCAATGAGCAGTTCTTC.

This clone is a singleton in its sample. The chain has TRBV6-1 and TRBJ2-2; no clear D. The V gene's germline CDR1 is MNHNS and CDR2 SASEGT. The CDR3 has 14 amino acids. Trimming cost V 3 bases and J 1 base, with 6 bases left between them. The CDR3 coding sequence is TGTGCCAGCAGTGAGCATAGGAACACCGGGGAGCTGTTTTTT. It translates to CASSEHRNTGELFF.

CDR3 loop: CASARSYSSYEQYF. The DNA of the CDR3 is TGTGCCAGCGCTAGGAGTTACAGCTCCTACGAGCAGTACTTC. The rearrangement uses TRBV6-5 and TRBJ2-7; D uncertain. This CDR3 has 14 residues. CDR1 MNHEY and CDR2 SVGAGI come from the germline V gene. With 8 bases removed from V and 0 bases from J, the gap between germline ends came to 14 bases.

The rearrangement uses TRBV23-1 and TRBJ1-2; D is uncertain. TRBV23-1 belongs to the ORF category, with a function that is uncertain. The germline V and J ends were trimmed by 3 bases and 7 bases, with 18 bases remaining between them. CDR3 length: 15 amino acids. CDR3 in DNA: TGCGCCAGCAGTCACAAACCCCCAGGCTCTTGTGGCTACACCTTC. It encodes CASSHKPPGSCGYTF.